This record concerns one TCR beta chain sequence. As yet, its antigen is unknown. The data derive from a study of shared clonotypes between healthy human individuals. Whole-study results and caveats: Generally, naive subsets came out with larger estimated richness than memory subsets.

Trimming shortened V by 6 bases and J by 4 bases, and 14 bases separated the two germline ends. Germline V gene lookup returns CDR1 MDHEN and CDR2 SYDVKM. CDR3 length: 14 amino acids. This table comes from immunoSEQ multiplex PCR, and its TCRdb copy is limited to in-frame clones, with some not included. The sample has roughly 2 million clones; nearly 97% are singletons. The TCR was taken from a man between 18 and 29 years old in good health. Source material: naive CD4+ T cells sorted from blood. As for subset: CD45RA+ positively selected. This chain connects TRBV28 to TRBJ2-3; possibly TRBD2 for D (6 bases). CDR3 protein: CASRGGSFPDTQYF. For the CDR3, the DNA is TGTGCCAGCAGGGGAGGTTCATTCCCAGATACGCAGTATTTT.